The 23 T cell receptor beta chains listed next were all sequenced from one sample in a study of blood T cells in healthy people across ages. PCR was performed a second time for about 7 to 12 cycles using a sample-barcoded 5' primer and a J-beta primer mix. TCRdb analysed the 5' RACE reads with MiXCR anew, one entry per CDR3 protein. The data hold almost 300,000 distinct CDR3 sequences, with roughly 29% observed a single time. Sequencing was carried out using blood. The receptor set was obtained from a woman aged 70 to 79 in good health.

The sample holds a few counts of this clonotype. The genes are TRBV9 and TRBJ2-3; TRBD1 is a possible D gene (5 bases). CDR1 is SGDLS and CDR2 is YYNGEE in the germline V gene. V was trimmed by 5 bases and J by 6 bases, leaving 10 bases between them. The CDR3 is 12 amino acids. CDR3 protein: CASSRRVDTQYF. The DNA for the CDR3 is TGTGCCAGCAGTCGCAGGGTTGATACGCAGTATTTT.

The genes are TRBV12-3 or TRBV12-4 and TRBJ1-1; 7 bases map to TRBD1. The CDR3 runs to 14 residues. The ends lost 7 bases at V and 1 base at J; junction bases unmatched: 6. CDR3 nucleotides: TGTGCCAGCATTCTGGGGACAGCGAACACTGAAGCTTTCTTT. Its protein is CASILGTANTEAFF.

This chain joins TRBV28 and TRBJ2-1; 9 bases line up with TRBD1. The DNA end favors TRBJ2-7, so the J call may be wrong. The V gene's germline CDR1 is MDHEN and CDR2 SYDVKM. The CDR3 is 15 residues long. The CDR3 protein is CASSLFRDRACEQYF. The CDR3 DNA reads TGTGCCAGCAGTTTATTTAGGGACAGGGCCTGCGAGCAGTACTTC.

The gene calls are TRBV5-1 and TRBJ2-2; D perhaps matches TRBD2 (5 bases). Trimming stripped 3 bases from V and 6 bases from J, with 12 bases between. Germline V gene lookup returns CDR1 SGHRS and CDR2 YFSETQ. This CDR3 spans 14 amino acids. The CDR3 reads CASSWRSGSGELFF. CDR3 in DNA: TGCGCCAGCAGCTGGAGGTCGGGGTCCGGGGAGCTGTTTTTT.

This clonotype has more than one count but fewer than ten. DNA for the CDR3: TGCAGCGCTAGGGGGACTAGTTTGAAAGAGACCCAGTACTTC. Its translation is CSARGTSLKETQYF. The chain recombines TRBV29-1 with TRBJ2-5; 8 bases map to TRBD2. CDR1 and CDR2 from the germline V gene are SQVTM and ANQGSEA. CDR3 size: 14 residues. The ends lost 7 bases at V and 3 bases at J; junction bases unmatched: 10.

V gene TRBV7-9 combines with J gene TRBJ2-7; perhaps TRBD1 as D (6 bases). V was pared by 7 bases and J by 7 bases, with 20 bases between. The CDR3 consists of 14 residues. Germline V gives CDR1 SEHNR, CDR2 FQNEAQ (reference sequence). CDR3 coding DNA: TGTGCCAGCACCCCGGACAGCTACGGCCCGGAGCAGTACTTC. Residues: CASTPDSYGPEQYF.

This chain joins TRBV7-2 and TRBJ1-6; possible D gene TRBD1, 5 bases. There are 14 residues in the CDR3. V lost 2 bases, J lost 11 bases, and 13 bases lay in between. In germline, CDR1 is SGHTA, CDR2 FQGNSA. The DNA of the CDR3 is TGTGCCAGCAGCTTAAGGGCGCAGGGAACACCCCTCCACTTT. Protein sequence: CASSLRAQGTPLHF. Supplemented by reference TRBV7-2 and TRBJ1-6, the full variable domain reads GAGVSQSPSNKVTEKGKDVELRCDPISGHTALYWYRQSLGQGLEFLIYFQGNSAPDKSGLPSDRFSAERTGGSVSTLTIQRTQQEDSAVYLCASSLRAQGTPLHFGNGTRLTVT.

This clonotype occurred many times. The rearrangement joins TRBV29-1 to TRBJ1-5; no clear D gene. The CDR3 has 13 residues. Trimming took 4 bases from V and 5 from J, leaving 12 bases between them. Germline V CDR1 and CDR2: SQVTM, ANQGSEA. CDR3 nucleotides: TGCAGCGTTGCGGGTCGGGGAGATCAGCCCCAGCATTTT. Its translation is CSVAGRGDQPQHF.

In its sample, this clonotype was seen many times. The chain joins TRBV10-3 to TRBJ2-1, with 8 bases identical to TRBD2. Looked up from germline, CDR1 is ENHRY and CDR2 is SYGVKD. The CDR3 covers 12 residues. V was clipped by 3 bases and J by 16 bases; unmatched bases: 8. The CDR3 nucleotides are TGTGCCATCAGTGATCTCGGGAGGGCCTACTTCTTC. It specifies CAISDLGRAYFF.

This clonotype was found a few times. CDR3: CASSSLGVAGAYEQYF. The CDR3 bases are TGTGCCAGCAGTTCCCTTGGGGTAGCGGGAGCCTACGAGCAGTACTTC. The genes are TRBV12-3 or TRBV12-4 and TRBJ2-7; 9 bases match TRBD2. V was pared by 4 bases and J by 2 bases, with 9 bases of the junction left unmatched. The CDR3 sequence is 16 residues long.

This clonotype was found many times. This chain links TRBV28 with TRBJ1-5, with D perhaps TRBD1 (5 bases). V shed 3 bases and J shed 7 bases, with 16 bases lying between them. This CDR3 has 15 residues. Germline V gene data show CDR1 as MDHEN and CDR2 as SYDVKM. The CDR3 is CASSLWTTDRQPQHF. DNA of the CDR3: TGTGCCAGCAGTTTGTGGACAACTGACCGGCAGCCCCAGCATTTT.

Written as DNA, the CDR3 is TGCGCCAGCAGCCAGTACTCAGGGTACAATGAGCAGTTCTTC. Amino acids: CASSQYSGYNEQFF. The chain has TRBV5-1 and TRBJ2-1, with D possibly TRBD1 on 5 matching bases. The CDR3 is 14 amino acids. Trimming stripped 4 bases from V and 4 bases from J, with 12 bases between. Germline lookup yields CDR1 SGHRS and CDR2 YFSETQ.

V and J are TRBV20-1 and TRBJ1-2; the D gene is possibly TRBD1 (5 bases). The CDR3 is 17 amino acids. The V gene's germline CDR1 is DFQATT and CDR2 SNEGSKA (reference sequence). Trimming shortened V by 2 bases and J by 2 bases, and 21 bases separated the two germline ends. CDR3 nucleotides: TGCAGTGCTAGAATCCAGGGAGCCGTGACTAAAAACTATGGCTACACCTTC. It translates to CSARIQGAVTKNYGYTF.

This clonotype turned up a few times. The chain is built from TRBV5-1 and TRBJ2-5; D gene unclear. The end of the DNA aligns better with TRBJ2-1, so the J call may be wrong. The germline V gene encodes CDR1 SGHRS and CDR2 YFSETQ. CDR3 length: 16 residues. This chain's CDR3 is CASSLRSSVNSNEQFF. For the CDR3, the DNA is TGCGCCAGCAGCTTGCGGTCCTCAGTTAATAGCAATGAGCAGTTCTTC.

This clonotype showed up just a few times. Just one base apart from a much larger clone, this may be a read error. The V call is TRBV3-1, the J call TRBJ2-5; 9 bases map to TRBD2. TRBJ2-7 explains the end of the DNA better; the J call may be wrong. CDR1 and CDR2 (germline): LGHDT, YNNKEL (reference sequence). CDR3 length: 14 residues. The CDR3 DNA reads TGTGCCAGCAGCCGTAGCGGGAGATGGAGCGAGCAGTACTTC. As protein: CASSRSGRWSEQYF.

The chain carries TRBV3-1 and TRBJ2-4, with D unresolved. Germline CDR1 reads LGHDT; CDR2 reads YNNKEL (reference sequence). This CDR3 is built from 16 residues. V lost 1 base and J lost 1, with 11 bases in between. The CDR3 region has the DNA TGTGCCAGCAGCCAAGTAGCCCCTGCTGCCAAAAACATTCAGTACTTC. Translation gives CASSQVAPAAKNIQYF.

This clonotype was seen repeatedly, ten times or more. This rearrangement joins TRBV12-3 or TRBV12-4 to TRBJ1-2; tentative D call: TRBD1 (5 bases). This CDR3 has 15 amino acids. V was shortened by 5 bases and J by 7 bases, with 20 bases between the two germline ends. The CDR3 is CASSPRTGGGSGYTF. CDR3 in DNA: TGTGCCAGCAGTCCCCGGACGGGGGGTGGTAGTGGCTACACCTTC.

The chain uses TRBV4-1 and TRBJ2-5; 7 bases match TRBD2. The J call is doubtful: the DNA matches TRBJ2-1 better. CDR3 size: 17 residues. Germline CDR1 is MGHRA and CDR2 is YSYEKL. For the CDR3, the DNA is TGCGCCAGCAGCCAAGAGGTCCGGGGCGGCGGGGGCAATGAGCAGTTCTTC. Translating gives CASSQEVRGGGGNEQFF.

This clonotype was detected once. The junction departs from the called germline gene at one end, perhaps through a read error. V usage is TRBV20-1 and J usage is TRBJ2-3, with D unresolved. The germline CDR1 and CDR2 sequences are DFQATT and SNEGSKA (reference sequence). This CDR3 has 12 residues. CDR3 DNA sequence: TGCAGTGCTAGCCCCCTAGTAGATACGCAGTGTTTT. It specifies CSASPLVDTQCF.

The rearrangement links TRBV28 to TRBJ1-4; unclear D gene. Looked up from germline, CDR1 is MDHEN and CDR2 is SYDVKM. The CDR3 consists of 16 residues. Trimming removed 6 bases at V and 0 bases at J, with 14 bases between. The CDR3 bases are TGTGCCAGCAGGACCCCGGCGCTTGCAACTAATGAAAAACTGTTTTTT. Its protein is CASRTPALATNEKLFF.

The genes are TRBV3-1 and TRBJ1-1; TRBD1 matches 7 bases. The J segment lost 4 bases and the V segment lost 4 bases, leaving 9 bases of the junction unmatched. In germline, CDR1 is LGHDT, CDR2 YNNKEL (reference sequence). The CDR3 extends over 15 amino acids. CDR3 in amino acids: CASSPGSGTVTEAFF. CDR3 DNA: TGTGCCAGCAGCCCAGGATCCGGGACAGTCACTGAAGCTTTCTTT.

The gene calls are TRBV18 and TRBJ2-5; 7 bases match TRBD1. Germline CDR1 is KGHSH and CDR2 is LQKENI. Trimming cost V 0 bases and J 5 bases; bases outside gene matches: 3. The CDR3 extends over 14 amino acids. This CDR3 is CASSPPGGAETQYF. For the CDR3, the DNA is TGTGCCAGCTCACCACCAGGGGGCGCGGAGACCCAGTACTTC. Supplemented by reference TRBV18 and TRBJ2-5, the full variable domain reads NAGVMQNPRHLVRRRGQEARLRCSPMKGHSHVYWYRQLPEEGLKFMVYLQKENIIDESGMPKERFSAEFPKEGPSILRIQQVVRGDSAAYFCASSPPGGAETQYFGPGTRLLVL.

The rearrangement uses TRBV20-1 and TRBJ1-2; no clear D gene. V lost 0 bases and J lost 1, with 12 bases in between. The CDR3 covers 15 residues. Germline V gives CDR1 DFQATT, CDR2 SNEGSKA (reference sequence). CDR3 sequence: CSARDYGQINYGYTF. The CDR3 DNA follows: TGCAGTGCTAGAGATTACGGGCAGATTAACTATGGCTACACCTTC.